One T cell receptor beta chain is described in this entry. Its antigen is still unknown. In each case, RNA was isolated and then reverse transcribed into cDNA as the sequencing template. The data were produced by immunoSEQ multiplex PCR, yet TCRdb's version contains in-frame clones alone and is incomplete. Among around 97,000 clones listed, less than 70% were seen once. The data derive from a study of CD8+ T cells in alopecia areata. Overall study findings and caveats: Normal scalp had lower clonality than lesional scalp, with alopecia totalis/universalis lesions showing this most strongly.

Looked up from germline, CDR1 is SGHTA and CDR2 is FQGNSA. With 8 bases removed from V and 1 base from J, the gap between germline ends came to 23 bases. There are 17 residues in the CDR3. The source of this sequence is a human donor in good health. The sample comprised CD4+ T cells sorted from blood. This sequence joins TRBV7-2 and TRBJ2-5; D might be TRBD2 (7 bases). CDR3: CASSSGLGGGPQETQYF. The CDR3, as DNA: TGTGCCAGCTCGTCAGGTCTTGGGGGGGGGCCCCAAGAGACCCAGTACTTC.